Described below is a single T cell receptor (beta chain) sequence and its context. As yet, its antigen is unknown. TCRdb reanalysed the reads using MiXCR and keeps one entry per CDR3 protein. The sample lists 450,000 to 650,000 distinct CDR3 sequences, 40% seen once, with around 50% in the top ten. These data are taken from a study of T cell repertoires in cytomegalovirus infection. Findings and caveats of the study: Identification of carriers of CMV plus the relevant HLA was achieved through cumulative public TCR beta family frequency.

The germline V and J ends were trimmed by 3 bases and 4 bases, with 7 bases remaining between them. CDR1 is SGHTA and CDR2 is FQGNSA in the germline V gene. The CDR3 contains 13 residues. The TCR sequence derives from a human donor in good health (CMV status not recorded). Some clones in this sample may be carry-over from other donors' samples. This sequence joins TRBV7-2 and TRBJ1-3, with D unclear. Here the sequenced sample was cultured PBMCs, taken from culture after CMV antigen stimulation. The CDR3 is CASSFTGGNTIYF. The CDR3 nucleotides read TGTGCCAGCAGCTTTACTGGGGGAAACACCATATATTTT.